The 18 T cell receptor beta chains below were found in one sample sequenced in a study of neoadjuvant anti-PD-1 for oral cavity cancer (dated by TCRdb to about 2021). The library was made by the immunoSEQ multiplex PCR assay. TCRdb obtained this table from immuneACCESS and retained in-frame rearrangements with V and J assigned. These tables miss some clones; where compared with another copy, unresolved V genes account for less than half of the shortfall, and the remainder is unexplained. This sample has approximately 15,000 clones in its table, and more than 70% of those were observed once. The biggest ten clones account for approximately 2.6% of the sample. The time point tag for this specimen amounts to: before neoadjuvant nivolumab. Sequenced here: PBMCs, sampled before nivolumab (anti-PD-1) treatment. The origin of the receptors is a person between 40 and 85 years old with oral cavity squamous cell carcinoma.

CDR3 sequence (DNA): TGTGCCAGCAGTCAAGACTCGGGGGGGGGGGATACGCAGTATTTT. It encodes CASSQDSGGGDTQYF. The gene calls are TRBV6-1 and TRBJ2-3; the match to TRBD2 covers 8 bases. V was pared by 5 bases and J by 6 bases, with 10 bases of the junction left unmatched. CDR1 is MNHNS and CDR2 is SASEGT in the germline V gene. The CDR3 consists of 15 residues.

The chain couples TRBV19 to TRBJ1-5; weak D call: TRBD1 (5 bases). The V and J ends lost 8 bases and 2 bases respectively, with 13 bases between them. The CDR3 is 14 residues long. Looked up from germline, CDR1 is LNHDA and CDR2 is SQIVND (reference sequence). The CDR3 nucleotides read TGTGCCAGTTCGATGATGGGGGGCAATCAGCCCCAGCATTTT. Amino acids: CASSMMGGNQPQHF. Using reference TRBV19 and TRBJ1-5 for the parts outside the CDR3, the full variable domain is DGGITQSPKYLFRKEGQNVTLSCEQNLNHDAMYWYRQDPGQGLRLIYYSQIVNDFQKGDIAEGYSVSREKKESFPLTVTSAQKNPTAFYLCASSMMGGNQPQHFGDGTRLSIL.

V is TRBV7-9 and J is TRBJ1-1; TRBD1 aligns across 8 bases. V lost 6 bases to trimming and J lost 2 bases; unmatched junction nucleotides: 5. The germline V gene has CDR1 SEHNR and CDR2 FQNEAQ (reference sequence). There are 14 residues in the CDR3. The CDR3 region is CASRRTGPNTEAFF. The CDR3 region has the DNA TGTGCCAGCAGAAGGACAGGGCCAAACACTGAAGCTTTCTTT.

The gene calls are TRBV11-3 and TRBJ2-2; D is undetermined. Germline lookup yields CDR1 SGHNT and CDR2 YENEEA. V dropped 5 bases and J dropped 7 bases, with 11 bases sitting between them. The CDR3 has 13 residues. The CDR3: CASSPIINGELFF. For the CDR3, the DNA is TGTGCCAGCAGCCCCATTATCAACGGGGAGCTGTTTTTT.

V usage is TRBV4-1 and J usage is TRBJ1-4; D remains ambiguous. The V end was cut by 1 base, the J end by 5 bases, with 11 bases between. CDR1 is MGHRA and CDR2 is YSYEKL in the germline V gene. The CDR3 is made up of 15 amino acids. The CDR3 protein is CASSQVPGSNEKLFF. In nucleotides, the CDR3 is TGCGCCAGCAGCCAAGTCCCCGGATCCAATGAAAAACTGTTTTTT.

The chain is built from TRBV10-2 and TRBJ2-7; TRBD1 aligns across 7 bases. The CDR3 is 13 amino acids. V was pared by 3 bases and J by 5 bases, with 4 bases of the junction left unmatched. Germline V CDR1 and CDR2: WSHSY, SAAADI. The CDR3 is CASSDGTVHEQYF. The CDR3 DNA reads TGCGCCAGCAGTGATGGGACAGTTCACGAGCAGTACTTC.

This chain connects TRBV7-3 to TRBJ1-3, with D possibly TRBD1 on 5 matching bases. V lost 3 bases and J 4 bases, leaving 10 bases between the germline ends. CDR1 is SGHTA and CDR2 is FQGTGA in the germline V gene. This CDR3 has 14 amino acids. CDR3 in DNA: TGTGCCAGCAGCTTGTCAGGGTCCGGAAACACCATATATTTT. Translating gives CASSLSGSGNTIYF.

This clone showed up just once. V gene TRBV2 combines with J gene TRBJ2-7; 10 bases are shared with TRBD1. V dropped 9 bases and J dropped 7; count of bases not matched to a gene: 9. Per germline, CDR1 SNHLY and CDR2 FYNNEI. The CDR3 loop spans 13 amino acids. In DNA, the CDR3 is TGTGCCAGGAGACGACAGGGGGCGGATGAGCAGTACTTC. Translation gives CARRRQGADEQYF.

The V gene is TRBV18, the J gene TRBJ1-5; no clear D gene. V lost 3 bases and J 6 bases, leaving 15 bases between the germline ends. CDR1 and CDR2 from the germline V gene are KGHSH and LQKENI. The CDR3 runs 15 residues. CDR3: CASSPVEGPGQPQHF. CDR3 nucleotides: TGTGCCAGCTCACCCGTAGAAGGCCCCGGTCAGCCCCAGCATTTT.

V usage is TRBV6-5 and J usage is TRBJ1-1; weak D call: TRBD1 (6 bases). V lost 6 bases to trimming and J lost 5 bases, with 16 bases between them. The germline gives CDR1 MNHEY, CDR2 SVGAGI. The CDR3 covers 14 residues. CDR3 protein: CASSWGARFTEAFF. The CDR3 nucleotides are TGTGCCAGCAGCTGGGGGGCGCGATTTACTGAAGCTTTCTTT.

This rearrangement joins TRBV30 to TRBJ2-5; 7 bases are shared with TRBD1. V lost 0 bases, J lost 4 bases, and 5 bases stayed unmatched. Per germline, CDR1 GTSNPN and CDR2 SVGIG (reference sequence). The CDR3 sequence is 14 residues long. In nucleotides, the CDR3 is TGTGCCTGGAGTGTTGGACAGGTAGCAGAGACCCAGTACTTC. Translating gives CAWSVGQVAETQYF.

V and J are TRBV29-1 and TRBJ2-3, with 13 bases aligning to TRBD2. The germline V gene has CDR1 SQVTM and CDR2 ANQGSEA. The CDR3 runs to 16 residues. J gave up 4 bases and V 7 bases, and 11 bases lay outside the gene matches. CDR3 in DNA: TGCAGCGCCCGGACTAGCGGGGGTCGGGTGGCAGATACGCAGTATTTT. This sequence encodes CSARTSGGRVADTQYF.

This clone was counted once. The CDR3 DNA reads TGTGCCAGCATGCGGGGCACAGATACGCAGTATTTT. As protein: CASMRGTDTQYF. This chain joins TRBV2 and TRBJ2-3; possible D gene TRBD2, 5 bases. The CDR3 runs to 12 residues. Germline V gene lookup returns CDR1 SNHLY and CDR2 FYNNEI. Trimming took 7 bases from V and 1 from J, leaving 6 bases between them.

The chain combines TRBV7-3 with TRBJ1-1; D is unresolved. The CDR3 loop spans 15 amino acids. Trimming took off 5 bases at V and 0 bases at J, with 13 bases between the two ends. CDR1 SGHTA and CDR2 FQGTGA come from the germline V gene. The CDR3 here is CASSPLGSMNTEAFF. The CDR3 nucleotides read TGTGCCAGCAGCCCACTTGGTTCGATGAACACTGAAGCTTTCTTT.

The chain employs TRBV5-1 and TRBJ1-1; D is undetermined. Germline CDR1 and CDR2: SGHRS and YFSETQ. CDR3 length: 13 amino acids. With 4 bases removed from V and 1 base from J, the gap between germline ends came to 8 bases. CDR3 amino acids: CASSLNTNTEAFF. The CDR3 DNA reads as TGCGCCAGCAGCCTTAACACGAACACTGAAGCTTTCTTT.

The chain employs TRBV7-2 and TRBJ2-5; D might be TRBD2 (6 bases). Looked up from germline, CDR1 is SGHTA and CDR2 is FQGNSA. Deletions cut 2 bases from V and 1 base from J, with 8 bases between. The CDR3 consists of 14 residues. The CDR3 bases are TGTGCCAGCAGCTTACAGGGAGGCCAAGAGACCCAGTACTTC. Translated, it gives CASSLQGGQETQYF.

The CDR3 region is CASSSQGARTEAFF. CDR3 DNA sequence: TGTGCCAGCAGTAGCCAGGGGGCACGAACTGAAGCTTTCTTT. The chain recombines TRBV28 with TRBJ1-1, with 8 bases that match TRBD1. The V gene's germline CDR1 is MDHEN and CDR2 SYDVKM. J was trimmed by 5 bases and V by 5 bases; bases with no gene match: 7. The CDR3 spans 14 residues.

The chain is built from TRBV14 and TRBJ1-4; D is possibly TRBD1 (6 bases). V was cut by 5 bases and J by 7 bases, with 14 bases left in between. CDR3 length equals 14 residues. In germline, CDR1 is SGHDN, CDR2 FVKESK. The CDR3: CASSASGGGEKLFF. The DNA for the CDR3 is TGTGCCAGCAGCGCCAGCGGGGGCGGTGAAAAACTGTTTTTT.